This T cell receptor beta chain was documented in a study of T-cell reconstitution after alpha-beta-depleted transplantation in children (dated by TCRdb to about 2016). For the study in its entirety: Using TCR repertoire profiling, the study quantitatively followed how T-cell immune reconstitution unfolded in children after TCRalphabeta/CD19-depleted allogeneic hematopoietic cell transplantation.

The library was made by PCR. The sequencer listed for this sample is Illumina HiSeq 2500. TCR libraries were prepared with molecular barcoding, using unique molecular identifiers to normalize TCRbeta repertoire quantification. TCRdb applied fastp at Q25 and MiXCR to the public reads, then kept only in-frame beta chains. Each entry merges the rows of one CDR3 protein and shows their most common DNA and genes. For this sample there are 600,000 to 700,000 distinct CDR3 sequences; roughly 15% appear just once. The top ten clonotypes cover approximately 1% of the sample. From the germline V gene, CDR1 is MNHNS and CDR2 is SASEGT. Germline trimming amounts to 4 bases on V and 4 bases on J, with 9 as the count of junction bases outside the gene matches. Reading from cysteine to phenylalanine, the CDR3 counts 16 amino acids. The retained sequence is limited to the CDR3, 48 bases, with the frame set at the first base.

Points on this clonotype: Its antigen has not been determined. Base qualities were left out, and no much larger clone turns up one base away.

The source of this sequence is a human donor who donated a stem cell graft to a child with acute myeloid leukemia. The sample consisted of PBMCs from the stem cell graft donor, taken from the stem cell graft. The chain links TRBV6-1 with TRBJ2-1, with TRBD1 matching 8 junction bases. The DNA is TGTGCCAGCAGTGGCCTTAGGCAGGGGGCATACAATGAGCAGTTCTTC. It specifies CASSGLRQGAYNEQFF.